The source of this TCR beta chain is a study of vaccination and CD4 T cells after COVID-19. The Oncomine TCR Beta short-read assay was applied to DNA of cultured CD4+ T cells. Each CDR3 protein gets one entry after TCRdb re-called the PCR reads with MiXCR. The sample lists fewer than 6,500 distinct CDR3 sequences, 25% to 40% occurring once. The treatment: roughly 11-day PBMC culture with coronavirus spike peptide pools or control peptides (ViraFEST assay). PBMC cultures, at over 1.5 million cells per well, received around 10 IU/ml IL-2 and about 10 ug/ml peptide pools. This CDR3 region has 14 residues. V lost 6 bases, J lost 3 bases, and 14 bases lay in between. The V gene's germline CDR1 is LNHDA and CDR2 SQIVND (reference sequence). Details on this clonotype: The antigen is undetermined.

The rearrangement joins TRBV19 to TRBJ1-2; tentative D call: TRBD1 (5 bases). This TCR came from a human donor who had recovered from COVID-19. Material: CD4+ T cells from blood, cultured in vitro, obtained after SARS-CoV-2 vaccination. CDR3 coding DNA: TGTGCCAGTAGCCCTGGTTGGGGGGACTATGGCTACACCTTC. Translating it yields CASSPGWGDYGYTF.